One sample yielded the 30 T cell receptor beta chains listed below, sequenced in a study of T cell repertoires and HLA-DP antigens. These TCRs' antigens remain unknown. Data came from immunoSEQ multiplex PCR; TCRdb stores just in-frame clones and leaves some out. The table includes about 73,000 clones, 80% detected once. Sequenced: CD4+ T cells from PBMCs. The receptor set was obtained from a man aged 60-69 years in good health and CMV-seronegative.

The rearrangement uses TRBV29-1 and TRBJ2-7, with a tentative D call TRBD1 (6 bases). V lost 6 bases and J lost 2, with 11 bases in between. The CDR3 consists of 12 residues. Per germline, CDR1 SQVTM and CDR2 ANQGSEA. The CDR3 sequence is CSVVGQTYEQYF. The CDR3 nucleotides are TGCAGCGTAGTTGGACAGACCTACGAGCAGTACTTC.

The J gene is TRBJ2-7, the V gene TRBV5-4, with 8 bases matching TRBD1. J lost 6 bases, V lost 4 bases, and 9 bases had no gene match. There are 14 residues in the CDR3. Germline V gene lookup returns CDR1 SGHNT and CDR2 YYREEE (reference sequence). The CDR3: CASSQGQVTGEQYF. CDR3 bases: TGTGCCAGCAGCCAGGGACAGGTCACGGGCGAGCAGTACTTC.

The chain joins TRBV14 to TRBJ2-5; the D is unclear. CDR3 length: 14 residues. Trimming took 1 base from V and 5 from J, leaving 11 bases between them. Looked up from germline, CDR1 is SGHDN and CDR2 is FVKESK. The CDR3 is CASSQVLLQETQYF. For the CDR3, the DNA is TGTGCCAGCAGCCAAGTATTACTCCAGGAGACCCAGTACTTC. The whole variable domain, remainder taken from reference TRBV14 and TRBJ2-5, is EAGVTQFPSHSVIEKGQTVTLRCDPISGHDNLYWYRRVMGKEIKFLLHFVKESKQDESGMPNNRFLAERTGGTYSTLKVQPAELEDSGVYFCASSQVLLQETQYFGPGTRLLVL.

V is TRBV5-5 and J is TRBJ2-7, with 7 bases matching TRBD2. The CDR3 consists of 14 residues. V shed 0 bases and J 3 bases; nucleotides not matched to a gene: 3. Germline V CDR1 and CDR2: SGHKS, YYEKEE (reference sequence). This CDR3 reads CASSLGTGGYEQYF. In DNA, the CDR3 is TGTGCCAGCAGCTTGGGCACGGGGGGCTACGAGCAGTACTTC.

This sequence joins TRBV27 and TRBJ1-6, with D possibly being TRBD1 (6 bases). The CDR3 contains 13 residues. Germline V gene sequence: CDR1 MNHEY, CDR2 SMNVEV (reference sequence). Trimming took off 4 bases at V and 9 bases at J, with 10 bases between the two ends. The CDR3 here is CASSWTEGSPLHF. The CDR3 DNA reads TGTGCCAGCAGTTGGACAGAAGGTTCACCCCTCCACTTT.

Note on this clone: In the same sample, other DNA sequences code for this CDR3. The chain couples TRBV6-5 to TRBJ1-1; 7 nucleotides line up with TRBD1. Germline lookup yields CDR1 MNHEY and CDR2 SVGAGI. The CDR3 extends over 11 amino acids. J gave up 7 bases and V 6 bases, and 2 bases lay outside the gene matches. For the CDR3, the DNA is TGTGCCAGCAGCCGACAGGGTGAAGCTTTCTTT. This encodes CASSRQGEAFF.

The chain employs TRBV28 and TRBJ2-6; tentatively, D is TRBD2 (6 bases). The V gene lost 7 bases and the J gene lost 4 bases, with 17 bases spanning the gap. The germline CDR1 and CDR2 sequences are MDHEN and SYDVKM. This CDR3 spans 16 amino acids. The CDR3 sequence: CASNSAGQEGANVLTF. DNA of the CDR3: TGTGCCAGCAACTCCGCGGGGCAGGAAGGGGCCAACGTCCTGACTTTC.

The chain is built from TRBV28 and TRBJ2-1; possibly TRBD1 for D (5 bases). Germline V gene lookup returns CDR1 MDHEN and CDR2 SYDVKM. V lost 8 bases, J lost 6 bases, and 14 bases lay in between. There are 13 residues in the CDR3. As DNA, the CDR3 is TGTGCCAGCTGGGCCAGGGCTTTCAATGAGCAGTTCTTC. This codes for CASWARAFNEQFF.

The rearrangement joins TRBV6-5 to TRBJ2-3; TRBD1 agrees at 10 bases. The V gene end was trimmed by 10 bases and the J gene end by 2 bases; junction bases not matched to a gene: 3. The length of the CDR3 is 13 residues. Germline lookup yields CDR1 MNHEY and CDR2 SVGAGI. The CDR3 sequence is CATRQGATDTQYF. CDR3 DNA sequence: TGTGCCACCCGACAGGGGGCCACAGATACGCAGTATTTT.

The V call is TRBV15, the J call TRBJ2-1; D is unresolved. The CDR3 is made up of 14 amino acids. Trimming took 4 bases from V and 9 from J, leaving 16 bases between them. Germline V gives CDR1 LNHNV, CDR2 YYDKDF (reference sequence). This CDR3 is CATSKETSGSEQFF. Written as DNA, the CDR3 is TGTGCCACCAGCAAAGAAACCTCGGGTTCTGAGCAGTTCTTC. The full variable domain, with the rest looked up from reference TRBV15 and TRBJ2-1, is DAMVIQNPRYQVTQFGKPVTLSCSQTLNHNVMYWYQQKSSQAPKLLFHYYDKDFNNEADTPDNFQSRRPNTSFCFLDIRSPGLGDTAMYLCATSKETSGSEQFFGPGTRLTVL.

The chain employs TRBV10-3 and TRBJ1-2; a possible D gene is TRBD1 (6 bases). The V end lost 0 bases, the J end lost 5 bases, and 10 bases lay between the germline ends. This CDR3 comprises 14 residues. Germline V gives CDR1 ENHRY, CDR2 SYGVKD. The CDR3 coding sequence is TGTGCCATCAGTGAGTCGAGGGGGGAATATGGCTACACCTTC. Translation gives CAISESRGEYGYTF.

J is TRBJ2-7 and V is TRBV27; D possibly corresponds to TRBD1 (6 bases). Trimming removed 5 bases from V and 3 bases from J, with 20 bases in between. Looked up from germline, CDR1 is MNHEY and CDR2 is SMNVEV (reference sequence). This CDR3 spans 16 amino acids. In DNA form, the CDR3 reads TGTGCCAGCAGTCCGATGGACTGGCTCAGGGGCTACGAGCAGTACTTC. This sequence encodes CASSPMDWLRGYEQYF.

The CDR3 region is CASSPIGSGGTEAFF. The CDR3 DNA follows: TGCGCCAGCAGCCCCATTGGGAGCGGGGGCACTGAAGCTTTCTTT. The genes are TRBV4-1 and TRBJ1-1, with a possible D match to TRBD1 (5 bases). Trimming removed 4 bases at V and 4 bases at J, with 16 bases between. CDR1 MGHRA and CDR2 YSYEKL come from the germline V gene. The CDR3 has 15 residues.

The J gene is TRBJ2-5, the V gene TRBV7-3; 16 bases align to TRBD2. V lost 6 bases and J lost 2; bases outside the gene matches: 6. The CDR3 runs to 17 residues. Germline V gene lookup returns CDR1 SGHTA and CDR2 FQGTGA. In nucleotides, the CDR3 is TGTGCCAGCAGTAAGGGACTAGCGGGAGGGACACAAGAGACCCAGTACTTC. Translating gives CASSKGLAGGTQETQYF.

The V gene is TRBV5-1, the J gene TRBJ2-5; D unresolved. Per germline, CDR1 SGHRS and CDR2 YFSETQ. V shed 1 base and J shed 3 bases, with 7 bases lying between them. The CDR3 spans 13 residues. The CDR3 sequence is CASSLRTEETQYF. CDR3 DNA sequence: TGCGCCAGCAGCTTGAGGACGGAAGAGACCCAGTACTTC.

The rearrangement uses TRBV28 and TRBJ1-6; TRBD1 agrees at 9 bases. V trimming: 4 bases; J trimming: 5 bases; junction bases outside the gene matches: 15. The CDR3 sequence is 19 residues long. Germline assignment: CDR1 MDHEN and CDR2 SYDVKM. The CDR3 DNA sequence: TGTGCCAGCAGTTCCCACTATACGACAGGGGGAGTAGATAATTCACCCCTCCACTTT. Translating gives CASSSHYTTGGVDNSPLHF.

This clone was counted many times. The chain has TRBV30 and TRBJ1-5; D not certain. This CDR3 is 13 amino acids long. Deletions cut 1 base from V and 6 bases from J, with 10 bases between. The germline CDR1 and CDR2 sequences are GTSNPN and SVGIG (reference sequence). The CDR3 sequence: CAWSATVSQPQHF. The DNA for the CDR3 is TGTGCCTGGAGTGCGACGGTTAGTCAGCCCCAGCATTTT.

The chain is built from TRBV5-1 and TRBJ1-4; D is ambiguous. Deletions cut 4 bases from V and 0 bases from J, with 10 bases between. Germline CDR1 is SGHRS and CDR2 is YFSETQ. The CDR3 covers 15 residues. Written as DNA, the CDR3 is TGCGCCAGCAGCCGGCGGGGAACAACTAATGAAAAACTGTTTTTT. Protein sequence: CASSRRGTTNEKLFF.

This sequence joins TRBV10-3 and TRBJ2-7; D perhaps matches TRBD2 (8 bases). V was shortened by 6 bases and J by 6 bases, with 24 bases between the two germline ends. This CDR3 comprises 16 residues. The germline gives CDR1 ENHRY, CDR2 SYGVKD. The CDR3 loop reads CAISSLGLGGLGEQYF. CDR3 coding DNA: TGTGCCATCAGCTCCTTGGGACTAGGGGGCCTCGGCGAGCAGTACTTC.

This sequence joins TRBV9 and TRBJ1-3; unclear D gene. CDR1 and CDR2 from the germline V gene are SGDLS and YYNGEE. The V end lost 4 bases, the J end lost 3 bases, and 20 bases lay between the germline ends. There are 17 residues in the CDR3. The chain's CDR3 is CASSHHPSPVDGNTIYF. The CDR3 DNA follows: TGTGCCAGCAGCCACCACCCTTCCCCGGTGGATGGAAACACCATATATTTT. Full variable domain (missing parts from reference TRBV9 and TRBJ1-3): DSGVTQTPKHLITATGQRVTLRCSPRSGDLSVYWYQQSLDQGLQFLIQYYNGEERAKGNILERFSAQQFPDLHSELNLSSLELGDSALYFCASSHHPSPVDGNTIYFGEGSWLTVV.

This clone was detected only a few times. This chain links TRBV27 with TRBJ2-5; possible D gene TRBD1, 6 bases. Germline CDR1 MNHEY, CDR2 SMNVEV (reference sequence). The CDR3 runs to 15 residues. Trimming took 3 bases from V and 5 from J, leaving 16 bases between them. CDR3 DNA sequence: TGTGCCAGCAGTTTGAGCAGGGGCGTTGGGGAGACCCAGTACTTC. Its translation: CASSLSRGVGETQYF.

V is TRBV30 and J is TRBJ2-1; a possible D gene is TRBD2 (6 bases). The germline V gene encodes CDR1 GTSNPN and CDR2 SVGIG (reference sequence). Trimming stripped 5 bases from V and 4 bases from J, with 12 bases between. The CDR3 spans 13 residues. The CDR3 nucleotides read TGTGCCTGGGCCAGGGAGGCTTACAATGAGCAGTTCTTC. Translation gives CAWAREAYNEQFF.

This clone was recorded only once. The V and J genes are TRBV5-4 and TRBJ1-1; 10 nucleotides agree with TRBD1. Germline CDR1 is SGHNT and CDR2 is YYREEE (reference sequence). V was clipped by 4 bases and J by 5 bases; unmatched bases: 8. The CDR3 loop spans 15 amino acids. The CDR3 loop reads CASSGGGQGITEAFF. The CDR3 bases are TGTGCCAGCAGCGGGGGGGGACAGGGGATTACTGAAGCTTTCTTT.

This sequence joins TRBV5-1 and TRBJ1-2; 8 bases align to TRBD1. Germline V CDR1 and CDR2: SGHRS, YFSETQ. With 3 bases clipped from V and 4 bases from J, the junction kept 8 bases outside the gene matches. CDR3 size: 15 residues. CDR3 protein: CASSSRQGRGYGYTF. CDR3 coding DNA: TGCGCCAGCAGCTCCCGACAGGGGAGGGGCTATGGCTACACCTTC.

This chain uses TRBV28 with TRBJ2-1; 7 bases fit TRBD1. CDR1 is MDHEN and CDR2 is SYDVKM in the germline V gene. Trimming removed 7 bases from V and 2 bases from J; junction bases left unmatched: 2. The CDR3 extends over 13 amino acids. The CDR3: CASKQGTYNEQFF. As DNA, the CDR3 is TGTGCCAGCAAACAGGGGACCTACAATGAGCAGTTCTTC.

V and J are TRBV15 and TRBJ1-6, with D perhaps TRBD1 (6 bases). Germline CDR1 is LNHNV and CDR2 is YYDKDF (reference sequence). The CDR3 is made up of 17 amino acids. Deletions cut 1 base from V and 5 bases from J, with 15 bases between. CDR3: CATSRVGGLGNNSPLHF. In DNA, the CDR3 is TGTGCCACCAGCAGAGTAGGGGGGCTGGGGAATAATTCACCCCTCCACTTT.

This sequence joins TRBV7-3 and TRBJ2-2; 7 nucleotides match TRBD1. Germline CDR1 SGHTA, CDR2 FQGTGA. V shed 3 bases and J 3 bases; nucleotides not matched to a gene: 1. The CDR3 is made up of 14 amino acids. The CDR3 region is CASSFDRDTGELFF. In DNA, the CDR3 is TGTGCCAGCAGCTTTGACAGGGACACCGGGGAGCTGTTTTTT. Variable domain in full (rest from reference TRBV7-3 and TRBJ2-2): GAGVSQTPSNKVTEKGKYVELRCDPISGHTALYWYRQSLGQGPEFLIYFQGTGAADDSGLPNDRFFAVRPEGSVSTLKIQRTERGDSAVYLCASSFDRDTGELFFGEGSRLTVL.

The chain links TRBV14 to TRBJ2-2, with 7 positions matching TRBD1. This CDR3 region has 15 residues. V trimming: 4 bases; J trimming: 6 bases; junction bases outside the gene matches: 8. Germline V gives CDR1 SGHDN, CDR2 FVKESK. CDR3 nucleotides: TGTGCCAGCAGCCTTCGGGACAGAATGGCCGGGGAGCTGTTTTTT. It translates to CASSLRDRMAGELFF.

The chain uses TRBV10-1 and TRBJ2-1, with 10 bases matching TRBD2. The CDR3 sequence is 14 residues long. Trimming cost V 5 bases and J 8 bases; bases outside gene matches: 6. Germline V gene data show CDR1 as WNHNN and CDR2 as SYGVQD (reference sequence). Written as DNA, the CDR3 is TGCGCCAGCAGTTTAGCGGGGGGCCGGGATGAGCAGTTCTTC. It specifies CASSLAGGRDEQFF.

The gene calls are TRBV10-3 and TRBJ2-5, with D tentatively TRBD1 or TRBD2 (5 bases each). Germline lookup yields CDR1 ENHRY and CDR2 SYGVKD. The CDR3 extends over 13 amino acids. The V end lost 6 bases, the J end lost 7 bases, and 15 bases lay between the germline ends. CDR3 in DNA: TGTGCCATCAGCGAAAGGGAGAGGGGGACCCAGTACTTC. It encodes CAISERERGTQYF.